A selection of T cell receptor beta chains follows, all from one sample in a study of blood T cell repertoires in COVID-19. The data were produced by immunoSEQ multiplex PCR, yet TCRdb's version contains in-frame clones alone and is incomplete. This sample has some 250,000 clones, with over 70% found just once. Input material: peripheral blood. These receptors all stem from a man aged 35 to 55 with acute or convalescent COVID-19. Each CDR3 is given with its conserved first and last residue. D genes are given only for firm matches. A row's size may be missing; if present it is once, few, many or a size class.

D gene: NA; clone size: NA; V gene: TRBV7-9; J gene: TRBJ1-2; CDR3 protein: CASSSGTAYGYTF; CDR3 DNA: TGTGCCAGCAGCTCTGGGACTGCCTATGGCTACACCTTC
D gene: NA; clone size: NA; V gene: TRBV28; J gene: TRBJ1-5; CDR3 protein: CASSLLLGKRESNQPQHF; CDR3 DNA: TGTGCCAGCAGTTTATTGTTAGGGAAACGGGAAAGCAATCAGCCCCAGCATTTT
D gene: TRBD1; clone size: NA; V gene: TRBV6-1; J gene: TRBJ2-7; CDR3 protein: CASSTGGYEQYF; CDR3 DNA: TGTGCCAGCAGTACAGGGGGCTACGAGCAGTACTTC
D gene: TRBD1; clone size: few; V gene: TRBV2; J gene: TRBJ1-2; CDR3 protein: CASSSGTGLYGYTF; CDR3 DNA: TGTGCCAGCAGTTCCGGGACAGGCCTCTATGGCTACACCTTC
D gene: NA; clone size: many; V gene: TRBV4-1; J gene: TRBJ2-1; CDR3 protein: CASSLSDGSYNEQFF; CDR3 DNA: TGCGCCAGCAGCCTTAGCGATGGCTCCTACAATGAGCAGTTCTTC
D gene: NA; clone size: NA; V gene: TRBV9; J gene: TRBJ2-5; CDR3 protein: CASSKETAGWETQYF; CDR3 DNA: TGTGCCAGCAGCAAAGAGACAGCGGGTTGGGAGACCCAGTACTTC
D gene: NA; clone size: once; V gene: TRBV3-1/TRBV3-2; J gene: TRBJ1-2; CDR3 protein: CASSPTGYGYTF; CDR3 DNA: TGTGCCAGCAGCCCCACGGGCTATGGCTACACCTTC
D gene: TRBD1; clone size: NA; V gene: TRBV12-3/TRBV12-4; J gene: TRBJ1-2; CDR3 protein: CASSPDRGLYTF; CDR3 DNA: TGTGCCAGCAGTCCGGACAGGGGCTTGTACACCTTC
D gene: TRBD2; clone size: NA; V gene: TRBV30; J gene: TRBJ2-3; CDR3 protein: CAWSVGLAGDTDTQYF; CDR3 DNA: TGTGCCTGGAGTGTAGGGCTAGCGGGAGACACAGATACGCAGTATTTT
D gene: TRBD2; clone size: NA; V gene: TRBV6-2/TRBV6-3; J gene: TRBJ2-1; CDR3 protein: CASSYTAGYNNEQFF; CDR3 DNA: TGTGCCAGCAGTTATACAGCGGGGTACAACAATGAGCAGTTCTTC
D gene: NA; clone size: few; V gene: TRBV5-1; J gene: TRBJ1-2; CDR3 protein: CASSLSTAHGYTF; CDR3 DNA: TGCGCCAGCAGCTTATCGACAGCCCATGGCTACACCTTC
D gene: NA; clone size: NA; V gene: TRBV27; J gene: TRBJ1-2; CDR3 protein: CLTTVFSFGYTF; CDR3 DNA: TGTCTAACGACAGTTTTTTCCTTTGGCTACACCTTC
D gene: TRBD1; clone size: NA; V gene: TRBV5-1; J gene: TRBJ1-1; CDR3 protein: CASSTGQGRNTEAFF; CDR3 DNA: TGCGCCAGCAGCACGGGACAGGGGAGGAACACTGAAGCTTTCTTT
D gene: NA; clone size: NA; V gene: TRBV19; J gene: TRBJ1-1; CDR3 protein: CASSIKAVNTEAFF; CDR3 DNA: TGTGCCAGTAGTATTAAGGCGGTGAACACTGAAGCTTTCTTT
D gene: NA; clone size: NA; V gene: TRBV6-2/TRBV6-3; J gene: TRBJ2-1; CDR3 protein: CASSYDRSAYNEQFF; CDR3 DNA: TGTGCCAGCAGTTACGACAGGTCAGCCTACAATGAGCAGTTCTTC
D gene: NA; clone size: NA; V gene: TRBV3-1/TRBV3-2; J gene: TRBJ1-1; CDR3 protein: CASSQVPGGGHTEAFF; CDR3 DNA: TGTGCCAGCAGCCAAGTACCCGGCGGAGGCCACACTGAAGCTTTCTTT
D gene: TRBD1; clone size: NA; V gene: TRBV4-2; J gene: TRBJ1-1; CDR3 protein: CASRPQGFSTEAFF; CDR3 DNA: TGTGCCAGCAGACCACAGGGGTTTAGCACTGAAGCTTTCTTT
D gene: TRBD2; clone size: once; V gene: TRBV6-2/TRBV6-3; J gene: TRBJ2-3; CDR3 protein: CASSYRVAGLTDTQYF; CDR3 DNA: TGTGCCAGCAGTTACCGGGTAGCGGGACTGACAGATACGCAGTATTTT
D gene: NA; clone size: NA; V gene: TRBV11-2; J gene: TRBJ2-5; CDR3 protein: CASSLERTQYF; CDR3 DNA: TGTGCCAGCAGCTTAGAGCGGACCCAGTACTTC
D gene: NA; clone size: many; V gene: TRBV7-5; J gene: TRBJ2-3; CDR3 protein: CVRTHIVSPRTDTQYF; CDR3 DNA: TGTGTCAGAACCCATATAGTCTCACCCAGGACAGATACGCAGTATTTT
D gene: NA; clone size: NA; V gene: TRBV2; J gene: TRBJ1-5; CDR3 protein: CASTMENNQPQHF; CDR3 DNA: TGTGCCAGCACGATGGAGAATAATCAGCCCCAGCATTTT
D gene: TRBD2; clone size: NA; V gene: TRBV30; J gene: TRBJ2-2; CDR3 protein: CAWTPERESGELFF; CDR3 DNA: TGTGCCTGGACCCCCGAGCGGGAGAGCGGGGAGCTGTTTTTT
D gene: NA; clone size: NA; V gene: TRBV29-1; J gene: TRBJ2-7; CDR3 protein: CSVAGTPYEQYF; CDR3 DNA: TGCAGCGTTGCTGGGACACCCTACGAGCAGTACTTC
D gene: NA; clone size: NA; V gene: TRBV9; J gene: TRBJ2-7; CDR3 protein: CASSQPSEEQYF; CDR3 DNA: TGTGCCAGCAGCCAACCCTCGGAGGAGCAGTACTTC
D gene: TRBD2; clone size: NA; V gene: TRBV5-1; J gene: TRBJ2-7; CDR3 protein: CASKGLAGVDEQYF; CDR3 DNA: TGCGCCAGCAAAGGACTAGCGGGAGTAGACGAGCAGTACTTC
D gene: NA; clone size: NA; V gene: TRBV5-6; J gene: TRBJ2-1; CDR3 protein: CASSLDTGGYYNEQFF; CDR3 DNA: TGTGCCAGCAGCTTGGATACTGGGGGGTACTACAATGAGCAGTTCTTC